Listed below are T cell receptor beta chains from one sample, sequenced in a study of T cells in Graves' hyperthyroidism and ophthalmopathy. TCRdb analysed the multiplex PCR reads with MiXCR anew, one entry per CDR3 protein. Seen here are under 500,000 distinct CDR3 sequences, around 15% observed once, and the top ten hold approximately 29%. The material sequenced was blood. The receptors shown here come from a man aged 50-60 years with Graves' ophthalmopathy. Both conserved end residues are part of each CDR3. D genes are given only for firm matches. Clone size appears in some rows only: once, few, many, or a class for an expanded clone.

D: .
size: many
V: TRBV30
length: 13
J: TRBJ1-4
DNA: TGTGCCTGCAAACAGGTAGAAAGTGAAAAACTGTTTTTT
CDR3: CACKQVESEKLFF

D: .
size: many
V: TRBV20-1
length: 15
J: TRBJ2-1
DNA: TGCAGTGCTGGTGGCGACTTGCCCTCCTACAATGAGCAGTTCTTC
CDR3: CSAGGDLPSYNEQFF

D: .
size: many
V: TRBV11-2
length: 16
J: TRBJ1-1
DNA: TGTGCCAGCAGCCCCCGACCGCCCCGCCTAGGGGCTGAAGCTTTCTTT
CDR3: CASSPRPPRLGAEAFF

D: .
size: .
V: TRBV5-4
length: 16
J: TRBJ2-7
DNA: TGTGCCAGCAGCTCTTCACTCGGAAAATCCTCCTACGAGCAGTACTTC
CDR3: CASSSSLGKSSYEQYF

D: .
size: few
V: TRBV5-1
length: 17
J: TRBJ2-6
DNA: TGCGCCAGCAGTAGGTGGGTTATCGACTCTGGGGCCAACGTCCTGACTTTC
CDR3: CASSRWVIDSGANVLTF

D: TRBD1
size: few
V: TRBV6-1
length: 16
J: TRBJ1-6
DNA: TGTGCCAGCAGTAAAACCGGGACAGGGCGTAATTCACCCCTCCACTTT
CDR3: CASSKTGTGRNSPLHF

D: .
size: many
V: TRBV10-3
length: 15
J: TRBJ1-5
DNA: TGTGCCATCAGTGACAGGGGCCATGGCAATCAGCCCCAGCATTTT
CDR3: CAISDRGHGNQPQHF

D: .
size: .
V: TRBV27
length: 15
J: TRBJ1-6
DNA: TGTGCCAGCACCCCGGGGTCAGCACATAATTCACCCCTCCACTTT
CDR3: CASTPGSAHNSPLHF

D: TRBD2
size: few
V: TRBV10-2
length: 13
J: TRBJ2-7
DNA: TGCGCCAGCCGCCTAGCGGGCAGCTACGAGCAGTACTTC
CDR3: CASRLAGSYEQYF

D: TRBD1
size: few
V: TRBV12-3/TRBV12-4
length: 15
J: TRBJ1-1
DNA: TGTGCCAGCAGTCCCCGACAGGGGGCAAGCACTGAAGCTTTCTTT
CDR3: CASSPRQGASTEAFF

D: TRBD2
size: many
V: TRBV10-3
length: 15
J: TRBJ2-7
DNA: TGTGCCATCAGTGACCCGGGACTAGTAGCCTACGAGCAGTACTTC
CDR3: CAISDPGLVAYEQYF

D: .
size: many
V: TRBV7-9
length: 14
J: TRBJ2-3
DNA: TGTGCCAGCAGCTTGGACCGTAGCACAGATACGCAGTATTTT
CDR3: CASSLDRSTDTQYF

D: .
size: .
V: TRBV7-8
length: 12
J: TRBJ2-7
DNA: TGTGCCAGCAGCTCCTCGACAGGCGAGCAGTACTTC
CDR3: CASSSSTGEQYF

D: .
size: many
V: TRBV2
length: 9
J: TRBJ2-1
DNA: TGTGCCAGCCCCCGAGAGCAGTTCTTC
CDR3: CASPREQFF

D: .
size: .
V: TRBV24-1
length: 16
J: TRBJ2-2
DNA: TGTGCCACCAGTGATTTCTCGGAGGGAAGTACCGGGGAGCTGTTTTTT
CDR3: CATSDFSEGSTGELFF

D: TRBD2
size: many
V: TRBV9
length: 15
J: TRBJ2-7
DNA: TGTGCCAGCAGCGTAGGGGAGGGCGCCTACTACGAGCAGTACTTC
CDR3: CASSVGEGAYYEQYF

D: .
size: many
V: TRBV4-1
length: 14
J: TRBJ2-1
DNA: TGCGCCAGCAGCCGCCGGCCGGGCAACAATGAGCAGTTCTTC
CDR3: CASSRRPGNNEQFF

D: .
size: many
V: TRBV29-1
length: 14
J: TRBJ2-3
DNA: TGCAGCGTTGTCTCGGGACTCCTAACGAATACGCAGTATTTT
CDR3: CSVVSGLLTNTQYF

D: .
size: .
V: TRBV7-6
length: 14
J: TRBJ2-7
DNA: TGTGCCAGCAGCTTAGGGCTGGGCGGCTACGAGCAGTACTTC
CDR3: CASSLGLGGYEQYF

D: .
size: many
V: TRBV19
length: 13
J: TRBJ1-5
DNA: TGTGCCAGTAGTATCCCCGGCAATCAGCCCCAGCATTTT
CDR3: CASSIPGNQPQHF

D: .
size: many
V: TRBV27
length: 13
J: TRBJ1-2
DNA: TGTGCCACCGAGAGGTACCCCGACTATGGCTACACCTTC
CDR3: CATERYPDYGYTF

D: TRBD1
size: many
V: TRBV12-3/TRBV12-4
length: 15
J: TRBJ2-5
DNA: TGTGCCAGCAGTTTGTGGGACAGGGGGTCAGAGACCCAGTACTTC
CDR3: CASSLWDRGSETQYF

D: .
size: many
V: TRBV24-1
length: 14
J: TRBJ1-4
DNA: TGTGCCACCAGTGATCCGGGGGTGAATGAAAAACTGTTTTTT
CDR3: CATSDPGVNEKLFF

D: .
size: many
V: TRBV28
length: 14
J: TRBJ2-7
DNA: TGTGCCAGCAGCCCGCTGGGCGGGGCGGTACGGCAGTACTTC
CDR3: CASSPLGGAVRQYF

D: .
size: .
V: TRBV6-2/TRBV6-3
length: 14
J: TRBJ2-2
DNA: TGTGCCAGCTGTCTAGGGGGAATCGCCGGGGAGCTGTTTTTT
CDR3: CASCLGGIAGELFF

D: .
size: few
V: TRBV7-9
length: 15
J: TRBJ2-2
DNA: TGTGCCAGCAGCCAAGCCCCCAGGCTCACCGGGGAGCTGTTTTTT
CDR3: CASSQAPRLTGELFF

D: TRBD2
size: few
V: TRBV5-8
length: 18
J: TRBJ2-5
DNA: TGTGCCAGCAGCTTGGGTGGGACTAGCGGGAGGGCCGGGGAGACCCAGTACTTC
CDR3: CASSLGGTSGRAGETQYF

D: TRBD1
size: .
V: TRBV19
length: 13
J: TRBJ1-1
DNA: TGTGCCAGTAGTTGGAGGGGGCATACTGAAGCTTTCTTT
CDR3: CASSWRGHTEAFF

D: .
size: many
V: TRBV29-1
length: 16
J: TRBJ1-1
DNA: TGCAGCGTTGAAGATCAGAGGGGGGCACTAAACACTGAAGCTTTCTTT
CDR3: CSVEDQRGALNTEAFF

D: TRBD1
size: many
V: TRBV29-1
length: 14
J: TRBJ2-2
DNA: TGCAGCGTCCAACAGGGGGCTGGAACCGGGGAGCTGTTTTTT
CDR3: CSVQQGAGTGELFF

D: .
size: few
V: TRBV4-2
length: 15
J: TRBJ1-1
DNA: TGTGCCAGCAGCCAAGTGGATAGGGGGAACACTGAAGCTTTCTTT
CDR3: CASSQVDRGNTEAFF

D: TRBD2
size: few
V: TRBV7-8
length: 18
J: TRBJ2-7
DNA: TGTGCCAGCAGCCCGAGGACTAGCGGGTCCCCAAGCTCCTACGAGCAGTACTTC
CDR3: CASSPRTSGSPSSYEQYF

D: .
size: many
V: TRBV14
length: 14
J: TRBJ1-1
DNA: TGTGCCAGCAGCCAAGTGGGGCAGTGGCGCGTCGGCTTCTTT
CDR3: CASSQVGQWRVGFF

D: TRBD1
size: few
V: TRBV7-9
length: 20
J: TRBJ2-3
DNA: TGTGCCAGCACCAACCAGGAGGGGACCCTAGGACAGGGGGCTGCAGATACGCAGTATTTT
CDR3: CASTNQEGTLGQGAADTQYF

D: .
size: few
V: TRBV29-1
length: 11
J: TRBJ1-4
DNA: TGCAGCGCGTTGCAGGGTGAAAAACTGTTTTTT
CDR3: CSALQGEKLFF

D: TRBD2
size: many
V: TRBV7-2
length: 14
J: TRBJ2-1
DNA: TGTGCCAGCAGCTTGCGCGGTAGCGGGATGGAGCAGTTCTTC
CDR3: CASSLRGSGMEQFF

D: TRBD1
size: many
V: TRBV18
length: 15
J: TRBJ1-1
DNA: TGTGCCAGCTCTCAGGAGGGACAGCGAGCACCGGAAGCTTTCTTT
CDR3: CASSQEGQRAPEAFF

D: .
size: .
V: TRBV20-1
length: 17
J: TRBJ1-6
DNA: TGCAGTGCTAGAGATCTGACAGCGAGCTCCTATAATTCACCCCTCCACTTT
CDR3: CSARDLTASSYNSPLHF

D: TRBD2
size: many
V: TRBV2
length: 16
J: TRBJ2-3
DNA: TGTGCCAGCAGGGTAGGACTAGCGGGAGGCCCAGATACGCAGTATTTT
CDR3: CASRVGLAGGPDTQYF

D: .
size: few
V: TRBV6-6
length: 16
J: TRBJ2-2
DNA: TGTGCCAGCAGTTACTCGAGTGCAGGGAACACCGGGGAGCTGTTTTTT
CDR3: CASSYSSAGNTGELFF

D: .
size: many
V: TRBV12-3/TRBV12-4
length: 15
J: TRBJ2-3
DNA: TGTGCCAGCAGTTTTATTGGACAACTTTCAGATACGCAGTATTTT
CDR3: CASSFIGQLSDTQYF